The 29 T cell receptor beta chains presented below share a single source sample, sequenced in a study of response to subunit inactivated influenza vaccine. In TCRdb, the RT-PCR reads were re-called with MiXCR into one record per CDR3 protein. The profile shows hundreds of thousands of distinct CDR3 sequences, about 25% of them singletons. Sequencing was performed on CD4+ T cells sorted from PBMCs, taken roughly 5 days after vaccination. The receptor set was obtained from a man aged 50 or older who received an inactivated influenza vaccine.

V usage is TRBV18 and J usage is TRBJ2-2; D is unclear. The V end was cut by 3 bases, the J end by 5 bases, with 13 bases between. The V gene's germline CDR1 is KGHSH and CDR2 LQKENI. This CDR3 comprises 15 residues. CDR3 bases: TGTGCCAGCTCACCTCGGGCCGGCCGGACCGGGGAGCTGTTTTTT. This encodes CASSPRAGRTGELFF.

This clonotype was detected ten times or more. V and J are TRBV20-1 and TRBJ1-5; D gene uncertain. Trimming took off 5 bases at V and 0 bases at J, with 5 bases between the two ends. The CDR3 covers 12 residues. Germline CDR1 is DFQATT and CDR2 is SNEGSKA (reference sequence). The CDR3 region is CSARNSNQPQHF. The CDR3 DNA is TGCAGTGCTCGTAATAGCAATCAGCCCCAGCATTTT.

This clonotype turned up a few times. The V call is TRBV20-1, the J call TRBJ2-2; D gene ambiguous. CDR3 size: 12 residues. V lost 3 bases to trimming and J lost 8 bases, with 10 bases between them. Germline CDR1 DFQATT, CDR2 SNEGSKA (reference sequence). In DNA form, the CDR3 reads TGCAGTGCTAGCGTACCTCCGGGGGAGCTGTTTTTT. Translating it yields CSASVPPGELFF.

This chain uses TRBV30 with TRBJ2-1; D is unclear. V gave up 4 bases and J gave up 12 bases, with 13 bases separating them. Germline loops: CDR1 GTSNPN, CDR2 SVGIG (reference sequence). This CDR3 has 11 amino acids. This chain's CDR3 is CAWTPSVRQFF. DNA for the CDR3: TGTGCCTGGACTCCTTCCGTACGGCAGTTCTTC.

This clonotype was detected a few times. The CDR3 sequence: CASSPTSVSTDTQYF. The CDR3 nucleotides read TGTGCCAGCAGCCCGACTAGCGTGAGCACAGATACGCAGTATTTT. This chain connects TRBV4-2 to TRBJ2-3; 8 bases line up with TRBD2. This CDR3 comprises 15 residues. The germline V gene encodes CDR1 LGHNA and CDR2 YNFKEQ. With V trimmed by 4 bases and J by 0 bases, 3 bases remained unmatched.

This clonotype was observed a few times. The chain combines TRBV18 with TRBJ2-2; the D is unclear. The CDR3 sequence is 15 residues long. The V end was cut by 1 base, the J end by 0 bases, with 6 bases between. Germline V gene sequence: CDR1 KGHSH, CDR2 LQKENI. CDR3 region: CASSPQGPNTGELFF. The CDR3 DNA follows: TGTGCCAGCTCACCACAGGGCCCGAACACCGGGGAGCTGTTTTTT.

The chain combines TRBV28 with TRBJ2-7; D not certain. The V end was cut by 6 bases, the J end by 3 bases, with 9 bases between. In germline, CDR1 is MDHEN, CDR2 SYDVKM. This CDR3 is 12 amino acids long. This CDR3 is CASSPNNYEQYF. The DNA for the CDR3 is TGTGCCAGCAGCCCAAACAACTACGAGCAGTACTTC.

This chain links TRBV6-2 or TRBV6-3 with TRBJ2-3, with D unresolved. The CDR3 totals 13 residues. V was cut by 6 bases and J by 0 bases, with 7 bases left in between. In germline, CDR1 is MNHEY, CDR2 SVGEGT. CDR3 bases: TGTGCCAGCAGGCTTCCAAGCACAGATACGCAGTATTTT. The encoded protein is CASRLPSTDTQYF.

This clonotype was seen more than once but under ten times. This chain joins TRBV28 and TRBJ2-1; D is possibly TRBD2 (6 bases). Trimming removed 6 bases from V and 7 bases from J, with 22 bases in between. The CDR3 covers 16 residues. Germline CDR1 reads MDHEN; CDR2 reads SYDVKM. The CDR3 reads CASRNMRRVGYNEQFF. The CDR3 region has the DNA TGTGCCAGCAGGAACATGAGGAGGGTGGGTTATAATGAGCAGTTCTTC.

This clonotype was observed a handful of times. This rearrangement joins TRBV12-3 or TRBV12-4 to TRBJ2-7; D possibly corresponds to TRBD2 (6 bases). CDR3 length equals 13 residues. Trimming left V 8 bases short and J 5 bases short, with 16 bases between. The CDR3 spells CASGLASGNEQYF. CDR3 nucleotide sequence: TGTGCCAGCGGGCTAGCGTCGGGGAACGAGCAGTACTTC.

Many counts were recorded for this clonotype. CDR3 coding DNA: TGTGCCAGCACCACCGGCTACGAGCAGTACTTC. Translation gives CASTTGYEQYF. This rearrangement joins TRBV28 to TRBJ2-7; D call uncertain. CDR1 and CDR2 from the germline V gene are MDHEN and SYDVKM. V was trimmed by 7 bases and J by 3 bases, leaving 7 bases between them. The CDR3 extends over 11 amino acids.

This clonotype has only a few counts. The chain carries TRBV10-2 and TRBJ2-7; D not resolved. V was clipped by 4 bases and J by 0 bases, with 7 bases between them. Per the germline V gene, CDR1 is WSHSY and CDR2 is SAAADI. The CDR3 runs 13 residues. The DNA for the CDR3 is TGCGCCAGCAGTGGGGCAGCCTCCTACGAGCAGTACTTC. Translation gives CASSGAASYEQYF.

This clonotype was detected ten times or more. This sequence joins TRBV9 and TRBJ1-1; D remains ambiguous. V was shortened by 4 bases and J by 2 bases, with 15 bases between the two germline ends. This CDR3 contains 15 residues. The V gene's germline CDR1 is SGDLS and CDR2 YYNGEE. CDR3 sequence (DNA): TGTGCCAGCAGCCCGAGGGTATGGGGTAACACTGAAGCTTTCTTT. Its protein is CASSPRVWGNTEAFF.

The chain joins TRBV20-1 to TRBJ2-3; 9 positions agree with TRBD1. Germline CDR1 and CDR2: DFQATT and SNEGSKA (reference sequence). The CDR3 runs 13 residues. The CDR3 sequence is CSAGDRAGDTQYF. As DNA, the CDR3 is TGCAGCGCAGGGGACAGGGCGGGAGATACGCAGTATTTT.

The sample holds a few counts of this clonotype. The genes are TRBV4-3 and TRBJ2-3; 11 nucleotides align to TRBD2. The germline gives CDR1 LGHNA, CDR2 YSLEER. V gave up 3 bases and J gave up 4 bases; unmatched junction bases: 9. CDR3 size: 17 residues. CDR3 region: CASSQIRTSGFPDTQYF. In DNA form, the CDR3 reads TGCGCCAGCAGCCAGATACGGACTAGCGGGTTTCCAGATACGCAGTATTTT.

This clonotype was found a few times. V and J are TRBV3-1 and TRBJ2-2; TRBD2 agrees at 9 bases. Germline-derived CDR1 and CDR2 are LGHDT and YNNKEL (reference sequence). J lost 5 bases, V lost 6 bases, and 7 bases had no gene match. The CDR3 contains 15 residues. The CDR3 sequence is CASRSSSGVTGELFF. DNA of the CDR3: TGTGCCAGCAGGAGCTCTAGCGGGGTTACCGGGGAGCTGTTTTTT.

This chain links TRBV10-2 with TRBJ1-6, with TRBD1 as a possible D gene (6 bases). V was cut by 3 bases and J by 10 bases, with 13 bases left in between. The CDR3 extends over 14 amino acids. The germline CDR1 and CDR2 sequences are WSHSY and SAAADI. This CDR3 reads CASSEQGIGSPLHF. CDR3 in DNA: TGCGCCAGCAGTGAACAGGGAATTGGGTCACCCCTCCACTTT.

This chain connects TRBV3-1 to TRBJ2-5, with 14 bases matching TRBD2. With 4 bases clipped from V and 4 bases from J, the junction kept 8 bases outside the gene matches. This CDR3 is 17 amino acids long. From germline, CDR1 is LGHDT and CDR2 YNNKEL (reference sequence). The CDR3 DNA follows: TGTGCCAGCAGCCCGGGACTAGCGGGGGATTTGAGAGAGACCCAGTACTTC. This codes for CASSPGLAGDLRETQYF.

Ten or more counts support this clonotype. This chain connects TRBV7-2 to TRBJ2-7; D gene ambiguous. The V gene lost 1 base and the J gene lost 2 bases, with 9 bases spanning the gap. There are 14 residues in the CDR3. In germline, CDR1 is SGHTA, CDR2 FQGNSA. CDR3 region: CASSLGARTYEQYF. The CDR3 nucleotides read TGTGCCAGCAGCTTAGGGGCCAGAACCTACGAGCAGTACTTC. Together with reference TRBV7-2 and TRBJ2-7, the CDR3 gives the full variable domain: GAGVSQSPSNKVTEKGKDVELRCDPISGHTALYWYRQSLGQGLEFLIYFQGNSAPDKSGLPSDRFSAERTGGSVSTLTIQRTQQEDSAVYLCASSLGARTYEQYFGPGTRLTVT.

In this sample, this clonotype turned up many times. V gene TRBV20-1 combines with J gene TRBJ2-5, with 8 bases matching TRBD1. J was trimmed by 0 bases and V by 6 bases; bases with no gene match: 6. CDR1 is DFQATT and CDR2 is SNEGSKA in the germline V gene (reference sequence). CDR3 length: 14 residues. The CDR3 spells CSATGTGDQETQYF. CDR3 DNA: TGCAGTGCCACCGGGACAGGCGACCAAGAGACCCAGTACTTC.

The V gene is TRBV19, the J gene TRBJ1-5; 9 bases map to TRBD1. The germline V gene encodes CDR1 LNHDA and CDR2 SQIVND (reference sequence). The J segment lost 4 bases and the V segment lost 3 bases, leaving 10 bases of the junction unmatched. The CDR3 extends over 17 amino acids. CDR3 nucleotide sequence: TGTGCCAGTAGTATGCCCGCCGGGACAGGGTTAAATCAGCCCCAGCATTTT. Protein: CASSMPAGTGLNQPQHF.

This clonotype was seen a handful of times. The gene calls are TRBV7-9 and TRBJ2-7; maybe TRBD2 (6 bases). CDR3 length equals 11 residues. V gave up 1 base and J gave up 12 bases, with 10 bases separating them. Germline CDR1 and CDR2: SEHNR and FQNEAQ (reference sequence). The CDR3 sequence is CASSLDRGMYF. CDR3 DNA sequence: TGTGCCAGCAGCTTAGATCGGGGGATGTACTTC.

This chain joins TRBV20-1 and TRBJ2-1; D is unclear. CDR3 length: 12 residues. Germline V gene lookup returns CDR1 DFQATT and CDR2 SNEGSKA (reference sequence). Trimming took off 0 bases at V and 9 bases at J, with 9 bases between the two ends. CDR3 amino acids: CSARDATSEQFF. The CDR3 DNA reads TGCAGTGCTAGAGATGCAACGAGTGAGCAGTTCTTC.

This rearrangement joins TRBV30 to TRBJ2-7; 7 bases are a match to TRBD1. Germline CDR1 GTSNPN, CDR2 SVGIG (reference sequence). With 2 bases clipped from V and 5 bases from J, the junction kept 3 bases outside the gene matches. This CDR3 comprises 12 residues. CDR3 residues: CAWSLGGDEQYF. The CDR3 DNA sequence: TGTGCCTGGAGTCTAGGGGGCGACGAGCAGTACTTC.

This chain joins TRBV20-1 and TRBJ1-4, with a tentative D call TRBD1 (5 bases). V was trimmed by 3 bases and J by 2 bases, leaving 13 bases between them. Germline V lookup: CDR1 DFQATT, CDR2 SNEGSKA (reference sequence). The CDR3 contains 15 residues. CDR3 in DNA: TGCAGTGCTAGTCGCCTAGGGGTCACTAATGAAAAACTGTTTTTT. It is translated as CSASRLGVTNEKLFF.

The J gene is TRBJ1-5, the V gene TRBV21-1; no check of the table's D call, TRBD1, against the DNA was made. TRBV21-1 is an annotated pseudogene. CDR3 size: 16 residues. The CDR3 DNA reads as TGTGCCAGCAGCATACGGGGAAGGGAAGAGGATCAGCCCCAGCATTTT. It yields the protein CASSIRGREEDQPQHF.

This clonotype has at least ten counts. V is TRBV12-3 or TRBV12-4 and J is TRBJ1-1; D uncertain. The CDR3 is 15 residues long. V lost 2 bases and J lost 0, with 10 bases in between. This CDR3 is CASSLTAVMNTEAFF. The DNA of the CDR3 is TGTGCCAGCAGTTTAACTGCGGTAATGAACACTGAAGCTTTCTTT.

The V call is TRBV29-1, the J call TRBJ2-3; 10 positions match TRBD1. J was trimmed by 5 bases and V by 4 bases; bases with no gene match: 9. CDR3 size: 15 residues. Germline CDR1 SQVTM, CDR2 ANQGSEA. The CDR3 region is CSVVGSGTGVDTQYF. The CDR3 nucleotides read TGCAGCGTTGTAGGCTCGGGGACAGGGGTAGATACGCAGTATTTT.

The chain combines TRBV27 with TRBJ2-3; TRBD1 aligns across 8 bases. Looked up from germline, CDR1 is MNHEY and CDR2 is SMNVEV (reference sequence). The length of the CDR3 is 15 residues. J gave up 5 bases and V 3 bases, and 7 bases lay outside the gene matches. The CDR3 sequence is CASSFSTGAVDTQYF. The CDR3 DNA is TGTGCCAGCAGTTTCTCGACAGGGGCGGTAGATACGCAGTATTTT.